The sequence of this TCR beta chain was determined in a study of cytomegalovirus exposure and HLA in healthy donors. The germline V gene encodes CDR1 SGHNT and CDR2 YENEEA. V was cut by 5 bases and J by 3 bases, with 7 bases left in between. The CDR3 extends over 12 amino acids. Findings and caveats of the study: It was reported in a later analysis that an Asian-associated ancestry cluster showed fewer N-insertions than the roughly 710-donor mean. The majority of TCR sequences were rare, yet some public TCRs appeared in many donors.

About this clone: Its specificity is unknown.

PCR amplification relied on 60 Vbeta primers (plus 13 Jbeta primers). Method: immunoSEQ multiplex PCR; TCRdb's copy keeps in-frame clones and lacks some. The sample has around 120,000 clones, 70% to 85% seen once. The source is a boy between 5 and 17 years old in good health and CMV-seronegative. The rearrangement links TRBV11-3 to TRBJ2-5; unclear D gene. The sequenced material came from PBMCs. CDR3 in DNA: TGTGCCAGCAGCCCCCATGAAGAGACCCAGTACTTC. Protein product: CASSPHEETQYF.